These 20 T cell receptor beta chains were sequenced from one sample in a study of PD-1 blockade in classical Hodgkin lymphoma. No patient escaped relapse after autologous stem cell transplantation, and brentuximab vedotin exposure varied. Sequenced by immunoSEQ multiplex PCR; TCRdb stores in-frame clones only, minus some. The sample lists approximately 30,000 clones, over 65% occurring once. The specimen was peripheral blood mononuclear cells (PBMCs), collected before the second cycle of nivolumab. Source of these receptors: a human donor with classical Hodgkin lymphoma.

The chain recombines TRBV7-6 with TRBJ1-2, with a weak D call TRBD1 (6 bases). V was trimmed by 5 bases and J by 8 bases, leaving 21 bases between them. Germline assignment: CDR1 SGHVS and CDR2 FNYEAQ. CDR3 length: 15 residues. The CDR3 DNA sequence: TGTGCCAGCAGCGTAGAAACAGGGTTCGCTAGGGGCTACACCTTC. Protein product: CASSVETGFARGYTF. Drawing the rest from reference TRBV7-6 and TRBJ1-2, the complete variable domain is GAGVSQSPRYKVTKRGQDVALRCDPISGHVSLYWYRQALGQGPEFLTYFNYEAQQDKSGLPNDRFSAERPEGSISTLTIQRTEQRDSAMYRCASSVETGFARGYTFGSGTRLTVV.

The rearrangement links TRBV19 to TRBJ2-4; no definite D call. There are 15 residues in the CDR3. Trimming stripped 1 base from V and 0 bases from J, with 7 bases between. Germline values: CDR1 LNHDA, CDR2 SQIVND (reference sequence). CDR3 in amino acids: CASSIGLVAKNIQYF. CDR3 nucleotides: TGTGCCAGTAGTATAGGATTGGTAGCCAAAAACATTCAGTACTTC.

V is TRBV10-3 and J is TRBJ2-3; maybe TRBD2 (7 bases). V was shortened by 11 bases and J by 3 bases, with 18 bases between the two germline ends. Per the germline V gene, CDR1 is ENHRY and CDR2 is SYGVKD. The length of the CDR3 is 14 residues. The DNA of the CDR3 is TGTGCCGTCCGCGGGGGCCCCAGAACAGATACGCAGTATTTT. Protein product: CAVRGGPRTDTQYF.

This chain links TRBV15 with TRBJ1-1; D is uncertain. The CDR3 contains 12 residues. Germline CDR1 LNHNV, CDR2 YYDKDF (reference sequence). V lost 0 bases, J lost 9 bases, and 8 bases lay in between. The CDR3 DNA reads TGTGCCACCAGCAGAGATAGCCTGAAAGCTTTCTTT. It encodes CATSRDSLKAFF.

This chain uses TRBV27 with TRBJ2-3; TRBD1 agrees at 8 bases. V gave up 4 bases and J gave up 6 bases; unmatched junction bases: 9. The length of the CDR3 is 15 residues. Germline CDR1 and CDR2: MNHEY and SMNVEV (reference sequence). CDR3 sequence reads: CASSSDRDSRDTQYF. For the CDR3, the DNA is TGTGCCAGCAGTTCGGACAGGGACTCGAGGGATACGCAGTATTTT.

The chain is built from TRBV19 and TRBJ1-4, with unresolved D. The CDR3 is 16 residues long. The V gene lost 4 bases and the J gene lost 0 bases, with 12 bases spanning the gap. Germline V lookup: CDR1 LNHDA, CDR2 SQIVND (reference sequence). The CDR3: CASSTTQPTTNEKLFF. DNA of the CDR3: TGTGCCAGTAGTACCACGCAGCCCACAACTAATGAAAAACTGTTTTTT.

This chain connects TRBV6-5 to TRBJ2-3; a weak D match, TRBD1 (5 bases). The germline V gene encodes CDR1 MNHEY and CDR2 SVGAGI. The CDR3 has 13 residues. V was cut by 4 bases and J by 1 base, with 6 bases left in between. In DNA, the CDR3 is TGTGCCAGCAGTTTCAGGGGCACAGATACGCAGTATTTT. Protein product: CASSFRGTDTQYF.

The rearrangement joins TRBV14 to TRBJ2-5; D might be TRBD1 (5 bases). The length of the CDR3 is 12 residues. V was pared by 1 base and J by 7 bases, with 7 bases between. Germline-derived CDR1 and CDR2 are SGHDN and FVKESK. The DNA for the CDR3 is TGTGCCAGCAGCCAAGGGGGCGGGACCCAGTACTTC. Amino acids: CASSQGGGTQYF.

This clone was seen a single time. For the CDR3, the DNA is TGTGCCAGCAGCTTGGCTTGGGAAAATTGGGTAAACACTGAAGCTTTCTTT. Translating it yields CASSLAWENWVNTEAFF. The chain uses TRBV5-5 and TRBJ1-1; D unclear. This CDR3 spans 17 amino acids. V was cut by 0 bases and J by 2 bases, with 17 bases left in between. CDR1 SGHKS and CDR2 YYEKEE come from the germline V gene (reference sequence). The full variable domain, its missing parts supplied by reference TRBV5-5 and TRBJ1-1, is DAGVTQSPTHLIKTRGQQVTLRCSPISGHKSVSWYQQVLGQGPQFIFQYYEKEERGRGNFPDRFSARQFPNYSSELNVNALLLGDSALYLCASSLAWENWVNTEAFFGQGTRLTVV.

J is TRBJ2-2 and V is TRBV28; 9 bases align to TRBD2. Trimming cost V 2 bases and J 6 bases; bases outside gene matches: 4. CDR1 MDHEN and CDR2 SYDVKM come from the germline V gene. The CDR3 extends over 15 amino acids. In DNA, the CDR3 is TGTGCCAGCAGTTTAGGCGGGAGGGCCGCCGGGGAGCTGTTTTTT. Its protein is CASSLGGRAAGELFF.

The chain carries TRBV7-8 and TRBJ1-1; D is unresolved. The CDR3 is 11 amino acids. Per the germline V gene, CDR1 is SGHVS and CDR2 is FQNEAQ. V lost 7 bases, J lost 7 bases, and 10 bases lay in between. CDR3 DNA sequence: TGTGCCAGCAAGGTGAGAGATGAAGCTTTCTTT. Protein sequence: CASKVRDEAFF.

The DNA of the CDR3 is TGTGCCAGCAGCGTAGTCCCAGCGGGATACAATGAGCAGTTCTTC. Translation gives CASSVVPAGYNEQFF. This chain connects TRBV9 to TRBJ2-1, with TRBD2 identical over 7 bases. Germline trimming cut 0 bases from V and 4 bases from J; bases unmatched to any gene: 4. CDR3 length equals 15 residues. CDR1 SGDLS and CDR2 YYNGEE come from the germline V gene. Full variable domain (outside the CDR3, taken from reference TRBV9 and TRBJ2-1): DSGVTQTPKHLITATGQRVTLRCSPRSGDLSVYWYQQSLDQGLQFLIQYYNGEERAKGNILERFSAQQFPDLHSELNLSSLELGDSALYFCASSVVPAGYNEQFFGPGTRLTVL.

This sequence joins TRBV7-9 and TRBJ1-4; possibly TRBD1 for D (5 bases). The CDR3 is 15 residues long. CDR1 and CDR2 (germline): SEHNR, FQNEAQ (reference sequence). V gave up 3 bases and J gave up 7 bases, with 15 bases separating them. This CDR3 is CASSLIGAGSEKLFF. The DNA for the CDR3 is TGTGCCAGCAGCTTGATCGGGGCTGGTAGTGAAAAACTGTTTTTT.

The chain employs TRBV4-3 and TRBJ2-1; D call uncertain. V was shortened by 0 bases and J by 2 bases, with 8 bases between the two germline ends. This CDR3 is 15 amino acids long. Germline CDR1 reads LGHNA; CDR2 reads YSLEER. The chain's CDR3 is CASSQDSRTYNEQFF. For the CDR3, the DNA is TGCGCCAGCAGCCAAGATTCCAGGACCTACAATGAGCAGTTCTTC.

This chain links TRBV7-8 with TRBJ1-5; D is unclear. The CDR3 is 15 amino acids. Germline V CDR1 and CDR2: SGHVS, FQNEAQ. V lost 5 bases, J lost 5 bases, and 16 bases lay in between. CDR3 sequence reads: CASSPYGRAYQPQHF. CDR3 in DNA: TGTGCCAGCAGCCCTTATGGGAGGGCCTATCAGCCCCAGCATTTT.

This chain connects TRBV23-1 to TRBJ2-7; 11 bases fit TRBD1. TRBV23-1 is treated as an ORF (open reading frame) with a function not yet certain. The CDR3 sequence is 16 residues long. With 2 bases clipped from V and 3 bases from J, the junction kept 6 bases outside the gene matches. The CDR3 spells CASSQVLGQGGYEQYV. The CDR3 DNA follows: TGCGCCAGCAGTCAAGTCCTGGGACAGGGGGGCTACGAGCAGTACGTC.

This clone appeared a few times. V gene TRBV7-2 combines with J gene TRBJ1-4; D gene uncertain. The CDR3 is 13 residues long. CDR1 is SGHTA and CDR2 is FQGNSA in the germline V gene. Trimming removed 2 bases from V and 8 bases from J, with 9 bases in between. CDR3 coding DNA: TGTGCCAGCAGCTTATTGTCTTGGGAAAAACTGTTTTTT. Protein product: CASSLLSWEKLFF.

The rearrangement joins TRBV19 to TRBJ1-1, with D hard to call. Germline CDR1 is LNHDA and CDR2 is SQIVND (reference sequence). CDR3 size: 13 residues. The V gene lost 5 bases and the J gene lost 1 base, with 8 bases spanning the gap. The CDR3 reads CASSPKRNTEAFF. In DNA form, the CDR3 reads TGTGCCAGTAGTCCAAAGAGGAACACTGAAGCTTTCTTT. Drawing the rest from reference TRBV19 and TRBJ1-1, the complete variable domain is DGGITQSPKYLFRKEGQNVTLSCEQNLNHDAMYWYRQDPGQGLRLIYYSQIVNDFQKGDIAEGYSVSREKKESFPLTVTSAQKNPTAFYLCASSPKRNTEAFFGQGTRLTVV.

The chain combines TRBV4-3 with TRBJ2-1, with D possibly matching TRBD1 (5 bases). CDR1 and CDR2 (germline): LGHNA, YSLEER. Trimming removed 0 bases at V and 2 bases at J, with 14 bases between. This CDR3 region has 17 residues. CDR3 sequence reads: CASSQERGSMAYNEQFF. CDR3 bases: TGCGCCAGCAGCCAAGAAAGGGGCTCAATGGCCTACAATGAGCAGTTCTTC.

V is TRBV4-3 and J is TRBJ1-1, with D hard to call. This CDR3 comprises 15 residues. Germline CDR1 LGHNA, CDR2 YSLEER. V was shortened by 0 bases and J by 1 base, with 9 bases between the two germline ends. CDR3 nucleotide sequence: TGCGCCAGCAGCCAAGAACGCGCGGGGAACACTGAAGCTTTCTTT. It encodes CASSQERAGNTEAFF.